The T cell receptor (beta chain) described here comes from a study of blood T cell repertoires in COVID-19. Original methodology: Reference gene primers were amplified, and this amplification served to estimate nucleated cell counts. Repertoires were generated with immunoSEQ multiplex PCR, while TCRdb's copy carries only in-frame clones and drops some. V, J and clone size are those of that table, while D and trimming were read from the DNA. Of under 250,000 clones in the sample, 80% to 95% are singletons; the top ten hold around 0.84%. Trimming took 4 bases from V and 4 from J, leaving 11 bases between them. The CDR3 extends over 13 amino acids. In germline, CDR1 is SGHRS, CDR2 YFSETQ. This clone is a singleton in its sample.

Specimen: peripheral blood. The V gene is TRBV5-1, the J gene TRBJ1-2, with D unresolved. This TCR was sampled from a man aged 55 to 70 with COVID-19, enrolled during active disease. The DNA of the CDR3 is TGCGCCAGCAGCGATGAAGCGCTCTATGGCTACACCTTC. As protein: CASSDEALYGYTF.